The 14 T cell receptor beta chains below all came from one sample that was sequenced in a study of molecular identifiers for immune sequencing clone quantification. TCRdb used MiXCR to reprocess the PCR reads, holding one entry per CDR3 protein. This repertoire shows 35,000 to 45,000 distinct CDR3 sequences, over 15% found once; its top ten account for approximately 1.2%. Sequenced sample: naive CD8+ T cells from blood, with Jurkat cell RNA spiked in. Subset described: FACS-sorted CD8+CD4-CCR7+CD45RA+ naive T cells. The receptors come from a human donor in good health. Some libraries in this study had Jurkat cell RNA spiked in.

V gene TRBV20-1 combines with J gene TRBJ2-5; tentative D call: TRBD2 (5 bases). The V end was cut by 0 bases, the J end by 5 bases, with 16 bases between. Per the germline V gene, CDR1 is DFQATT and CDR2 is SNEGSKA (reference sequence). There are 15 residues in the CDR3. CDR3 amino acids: CSARDGGSGEETQYF. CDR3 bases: TGCAGTGCTAGAGATGGCGGTAGTGGGGAGGAGACCCAGTACTTC.

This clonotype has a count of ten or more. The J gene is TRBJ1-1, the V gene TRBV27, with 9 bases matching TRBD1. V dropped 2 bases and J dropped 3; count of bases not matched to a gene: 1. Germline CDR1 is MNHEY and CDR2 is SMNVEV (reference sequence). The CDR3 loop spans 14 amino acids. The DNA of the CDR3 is TGTGCCAGCAGTTTAGGGACAGGGTACACTGAAGCTTTCTTT. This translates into CASSLGTGYTEAFF.

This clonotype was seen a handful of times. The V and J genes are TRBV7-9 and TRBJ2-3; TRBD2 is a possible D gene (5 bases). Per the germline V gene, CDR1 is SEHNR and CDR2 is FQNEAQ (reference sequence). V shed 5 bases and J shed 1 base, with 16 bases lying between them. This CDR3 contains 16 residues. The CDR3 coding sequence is TGTGCCAGCAGCCTAGTGGGAGACTCCCGCACAGATACGCAGTATTTT. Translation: CASSLVGDSRTDTQYF. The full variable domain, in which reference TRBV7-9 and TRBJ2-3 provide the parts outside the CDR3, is DTGVSQNPRHKITKRGQNVTFRCDPISEHNRLYWYRQTLGQGPEFLTYFQNEAQLEKSRLLSDRFSAERPKGSFSTLEIQRTEQGDSAMYLCASSLVGDSRTDTQYFGPGTRLTVL.

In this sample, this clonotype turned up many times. The CDR3 is CASSYSLAGRGTEAFF. CDR3 DNA: TGTGCCAGCAGTTACTCTCTGGCGGGGCGCGGCACTGAAGCTTTCTTT. J is TRBJ1-1 and V is TRBV6-2 or TRBV6-3; weak D call: TRBD1 (5 bases). The CDR3 runs 16 residues. In germline, CDR1 is MNHEY, CDR2 SVGEGT. The V end was cut by 0 bases, the J end by 4 bases, with 15 bases between.

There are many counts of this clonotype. The CDR3 DNA is TGTGCCAGCAGCCCGGAGTACTCACATCCTACGGGGGAGCAGTTCTTC. Amino acid sequence: CASSPEYSHPTGEQFF. This rearrangement joins TRBV5-5 to TRBJ2-1, with D possibly TRBD2 on 5 matching bases. This CDR3 spans 16 amino acids. Germline-derived CDR1 and CDR2 are SGHKS and YYEKEE (reference sequence). Trimming removed 4 bases at V and 10 bases at J, with 24 bases between.

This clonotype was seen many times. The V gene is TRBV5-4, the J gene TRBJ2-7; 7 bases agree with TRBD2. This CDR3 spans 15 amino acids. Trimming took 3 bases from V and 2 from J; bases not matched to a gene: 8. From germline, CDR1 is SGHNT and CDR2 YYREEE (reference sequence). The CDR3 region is CASSSGAGATYEQYF. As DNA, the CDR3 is TGTGCCAGCAGCTCTGGTGCGGGAGCCACCTACGAGCAGTACTTC.

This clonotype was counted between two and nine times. For the CDR3, the DNA is TGCGCCAGCAGTGAGTCAGGTACCTACGAGCAGTACTTC. This codes for CASSESGTYEQYF. V and J are TRBV10-1 and TRBJ2-7, with unresolved D. This CDR3 region has 13 residues. V lost 0 bases to trimming and J lost 2 bases, with 5 bases between them. Germline CDR1 is WNHNN and CDR2 is SYGVQD (reference sequence).

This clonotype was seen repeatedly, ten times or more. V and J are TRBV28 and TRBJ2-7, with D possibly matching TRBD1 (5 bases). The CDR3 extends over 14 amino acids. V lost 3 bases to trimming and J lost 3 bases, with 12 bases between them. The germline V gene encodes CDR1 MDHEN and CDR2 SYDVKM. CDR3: CASSLGRRGYEQYF. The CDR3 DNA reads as TGTGCCAGCAGTTTGGGGCGTAGGGGCTACGAGCAGTACTTC.

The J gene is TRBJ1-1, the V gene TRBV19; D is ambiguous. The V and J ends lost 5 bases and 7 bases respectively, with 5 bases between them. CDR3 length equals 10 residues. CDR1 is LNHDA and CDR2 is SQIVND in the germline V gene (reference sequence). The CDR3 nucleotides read TGTGCCAGTAGTTCAGTTGAAGCTTTCTTT. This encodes CASSSVEAFF.

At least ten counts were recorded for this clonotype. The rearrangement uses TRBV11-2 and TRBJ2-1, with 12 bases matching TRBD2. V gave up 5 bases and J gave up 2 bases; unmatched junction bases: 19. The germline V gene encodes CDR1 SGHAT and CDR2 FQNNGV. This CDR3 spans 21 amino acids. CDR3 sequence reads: CASSQPDGLAGGPAAYNEQFF. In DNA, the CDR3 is TGTGCCAGCAGCCAACCCGATGGGCTAGCGGGGGGGCCCGCCGCCTACAATGAGCAGTTCTTC.

The CDR3 region is CASSWTRGTTEAFF. For the CDR3, the DNA is TGTGCCAGCAGCTGGACAAGGGGAACGACTGAAGCTTTCTTT. V is TRBV7-9 and J is TRBJ1-1, with D perhaps matching TRBD1 (5 bases). The germline CDR1 and CDR2 sequences are SEHNR and FQNEAQ (reference sequence). This CDR3 is 14 amino acids long. The V gene lost 4 bases and the J gene lost 5 bases, with 14 bases spanning the gap. Combining the CDR3 with reference TRBV7-9 and TRBJ1-1 gives the whole variable domain DTGVSQNPRHKITKRGQNVTFRCDPISEHNRLYWYRQTLGQGPEFLTYFQNEAQLEKSRLLSDRFSAERPKGSFSTLEIQRTEQGDSAMYLCASSWTRGTTEAFFGQGTRLTVV.

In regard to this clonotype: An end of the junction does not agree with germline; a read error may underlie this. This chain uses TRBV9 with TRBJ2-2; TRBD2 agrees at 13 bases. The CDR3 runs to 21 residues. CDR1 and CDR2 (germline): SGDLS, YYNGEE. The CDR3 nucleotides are TGTGCTAGCAGCGTAGGCCCCGGGACTAGCGGGGCAATAAGTTACACCGGGGAGCTGTTTTTT. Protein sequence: CASSVGPGTSGAISYTGELFF.

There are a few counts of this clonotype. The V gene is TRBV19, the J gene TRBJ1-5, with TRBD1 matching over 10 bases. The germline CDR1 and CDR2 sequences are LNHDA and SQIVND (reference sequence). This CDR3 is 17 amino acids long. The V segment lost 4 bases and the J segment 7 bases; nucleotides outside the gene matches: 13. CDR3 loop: CASSTLPVGQGGQPQHF. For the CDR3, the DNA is TGTGCCAGTAGTACCCTACCCGTTGGACAGGGGGGCCAGCCCCAGCATTTT. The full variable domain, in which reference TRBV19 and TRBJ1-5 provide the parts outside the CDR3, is DGGITQSPKYLFRKEGQNVTLSCEQNLNHDAMYWYRQDPGQGLRLIYYSQIVNDFQKGDIAEGYSVSREKKESFPLTVTSAQKNPTAFYLCASSTLPVGQGGQPQHFGDGTRLSIL.

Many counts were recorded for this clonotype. CDR3 bases: TGTGCCAGCAGCTTAGAGTACGGATCCTACGAGCAGTACTTC. Protein product: CASSLEYGSYEQYF. The gene calls are TRBV11-2 and TRBJ2-7; D is unclear. Trimming took off 0 bases at V and 1 base at J, with 7 bases between the two ends. The CDR3 runs 14 residues. Germline values: CDR1 SGHAT, CDR2 FQNNGV.